Reported below is one T cell receptor beta chain. What it recognizes is unknown. The germline V gene encodes CDR1 MDHEN and CDR2 SYDVKM. The CDR3 has 14 amino acids. Trimming took off 5 bases at V and 8 bases at J, with 16 bases between the two ends. The table came from immunoSEQ multiplex PCR; TCRdb's copy has only in-frame clones and leaves some out. This sample carries fewer than 110,000 clones, approximately 90% of them seen once, and the ten largest clones take 1% to 1.5%. The sample comes from a study of OX40 agonist ivuxolimab in advanced cancers. Study at large: With a range of roughly 20 to 85, age averaged roughly 60 years, and more than 75% were male.

Overall study results and limits: Averaged across samples, CD8+ T cells carried more expanded clones than CD4+ did.

The sequence was collected from an adult with an advanced solid tumor such as melanoma, head and neck, liver or kidney cancer. V and J are TRBV28 and TRBJ2-4; either TRBD1 or TRBD2 may fit D (5 bases each). This material consisted of CD4+ or CD8+ T cells sorted from blood, taken in a trial of the OX40 agonist ivuxolimab. CDR3 protein: CASSTRDPGHIQYF. In nucleotides, the CDR3 is TGTGCCAGCAGTACCCGGGACCCCGGGCACATTCAGTACTTC.